This T cell receptor beta chain comes out of a study of T cell responses to AZD1222 COVID-19 vaccine. Sequencing was performed with immunoSEQ multiplex PCR; in TCRdb, only in-frame clones are kept and a portion is missing. The sample has tens of thousands of clones; 83% are singletons. V trimming: 4 bases; J trimming: 0 bases; junction bases outside the gene matches: 2. The length of the CDR3 is 15 residues. The germline gives CDR1 MNHEY, CDR2 SVGAGI. The clonotype originates from an adult in good health. The material was peripheral blood, obtained on day 0 of AZD1222 vaccination. This chain links TRBV6-5 with TRBJ2-1; 8 positions agree with TRBD2. For the CDR3, the DNA is TGTGCCAGCAGTTCGGCGGGGGGCTCCTACAATGAGCAGTTCTTC. Translating it yields CASSSAGGSYNEQFF.